The 10 T cell receptor beta chains presented below share a single source sample, sequenced in a study of CD8 T cells in Susac syndrome. After extraction with the RNeasy kit, about 0.45 to 1 ug of the RNA was reverse transcribed using random hexamers. TCRdb itself ran the immunoSEQ multiplex PCR reads through MiXCR, one entry per CDR3 protein. Found here are some 300,000 distinct CDR3 sequences, approximately 85% of them singletons; the top ten hold 0.2% to 0.25%. Sequenced: CD8+ T cells from PBMCs. These TCRs come from a human donor with multiple sclerosis.

V gene TRBV30 combines with J gene TRBJ2-6, with D tentatively TRBD2 (5 bases). CDR3 length: 15 amino acids. Germline V gives CDR1 GTSNPN, CDR2 SVGIG (reference sequence). Trimming took 3 bases from V and 2 from J, leaving 11 bases between them. The CDR3 DNA sequence: TGTGCCTGGAGCGGACTGATGACTGGGGCCAACGTCCTGACTTTC. It specifies CAWSGLMTGANVLTF.

The rearrangement joins TRBV13 to TRBJ1-3; TRBD1 agrees at 11 bases. This CDR3 has 16 amino acids. The junction had 9 bases not matched to a gene; V was cut back by 5 bases and J by 6 bases. CDR1 and CDR2 (germline): PRHDT, FYEKMQ (reference sequence). CDR3 amino acids: CASSAHGTGGSNTIYF. CDR3 bases: TGTGCCAGCAGCGCCCACGGGACAGGGGGTTCAAACACCATATATTTT.

The chain recombines TRBV5-5 with TRBJ2-2; D is perhaps TRBD2 (5 bases). The germline gives CDR1 SGHKS, CDR2 YYEKEE (reference sequence). The CDR3 runs 17 residues. With 4 bases removed from V and 7 bases from J, the gap between germline ends came to 23 bases. The CDR3 loop is CASSPVPGPGMGGELFF. In nucleotides, the CDR3 is TGTGCCAGCAGCCCCGTACCCGGGCCGGGGATGGGCGGGGAGCTGTTTTTT. Complete variable domain (other parts from reference TRBV5-5 and TRBJ2-2): DAGVTQSPTHLIKTRGQQVTLRCSPISGHKSVSWYQQVLGQGPQFIFQYYEKEERGRGNFPDRFSARQFPNYSSELNVNALLLGDSALYLCASSPVPGPGMGGELFFGEGSRLTVL.

The chain combines TRBV28 with TRBJ2-5, with unresolved D. Germline-derived CDR1 and CDR2 are MDHEN and SYDVKM. V shed 2 bases and J shed 2 bases, with 15 bases lying between them. This CDR3 region has 16 residues. The CDR3 sequence is CASSLLRSATQETQYF. The CDR3 bases are TGTGCCAGCAGTTTACTGCGGTCTGCGACACAAGAGACCCAGTACTTC.

The genes are TRBV5-1 and TRBJ2-7; either TRBD1 or TRBD2 may fit D (6 bases each). V shed 0 bases and J shed 1 base, with 11 bases lying between them. The germline gives CDR1 SGHRS, CDR2 YFSETQ. This CDR3 is built from 15 residues. In DNA form, the CDR3 reads TGCGCCAGCAGCTTGGACCAGGGGACTTCCTACGAGCAGTACTTC. Amino acids: CASSLDQGTSYEQYF.

The rearrangement links TRBV27 to TRBJ2-1; 10 positions agree with TRBD1. The CDR3 is made up of 14 amino acids. V dropped 3 bases and J dropped 4; count of bases not matched to a gene: 0. Germline CDR1 and CDR2: MNHEY and SMNVEV (reference sequence). The chain's CDR3 is CASSLDRGYNEQFF. The CDR3 DNA sequence: TGTGCCAGCAGTTTGGACAGGGGGTACAATGAGCAGTTCTTC.

This clonotype was seen once. The J gene is TRBJ2-2, the V gene TRBV5-6; 13 bases are a match to TRBD2. This CDR3 is 18 amino acids long. Trimming at V came to 4 bases and at J to 4 bases, leaving 10 bases not matched to a gene. The germline V gene has CDR1 SGHDT and CDR2 YYEEEE. This CDR3 is CASSRGTSGIPGTGELFF. The CDR3 nucleotides are TGTGCCAGCAGCCGGGGGACTAGCGGGATCCCGGGCACCGGGGAGCTGTTTTTT.

The J gene is TRBJ2-7, the V gene TRBV20-1; 8 nucleotides agree with TRBD2. Trimming removed 0 bases from V and 3 bases from J; junction bases left unmatched: 19. Germline loops: CDR1 DFQATT, CDR2 SNEGSKA (reference sequence). The CDR3 covers 19 residues. The CDR3 region is CSARDLVPPLAGNDYEQYF. The CDR3 region has the DNA TGCAGTGCTAGAGATTTGGTCCCCCCCCTAGCGGGTAATGACTACGAGCAGTACTTC.

The chain is built from TRBV10-3 and TRBJ1-4; D call uncertain. Germline-derived CDR1 and CDR2 are ENHRY and SYGVKD. The CDR3 loop spans 18 amino acids. Trimming took 0 bases from V and 0 from J, leaving 14 bases between them. The CDR3 reads CAISESLSKAATNEKLFF. CDR3 coding DNA: TGTGCCATCAGTGAGTCACTCAGCAAGGCTGCAACTAATGAAAAACTGTTTTTT.

This clonotype has just one count. The rearrangement joins TRBV11-2 to TRBJ2-2; unclear D gene. There are 11 residues in the CDR3. The V and J ends lost 4 bases and 9 bases respectively, with 6 bases between them. Germline CDR1 and CDR2: SGHAT and FQNNGV. Here the CDR3 DNA reads TGTGCCAGCAGCTGGAGCCGGGAGCTGTTTTTT. Translation: CASSWSRELFF.